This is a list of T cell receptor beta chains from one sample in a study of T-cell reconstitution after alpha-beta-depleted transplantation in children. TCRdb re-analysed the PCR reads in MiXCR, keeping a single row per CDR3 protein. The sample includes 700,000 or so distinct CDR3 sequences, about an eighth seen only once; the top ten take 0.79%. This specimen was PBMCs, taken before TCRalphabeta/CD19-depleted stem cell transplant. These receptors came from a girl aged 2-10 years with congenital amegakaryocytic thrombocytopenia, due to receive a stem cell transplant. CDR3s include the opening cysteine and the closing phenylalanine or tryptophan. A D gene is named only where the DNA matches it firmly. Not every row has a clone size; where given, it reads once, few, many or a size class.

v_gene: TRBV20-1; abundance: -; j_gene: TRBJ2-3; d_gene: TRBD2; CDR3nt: TGCAGTGCTGTAGGACTAGCGGGAGCGGAAGATACGCAGTATTTT; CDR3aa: CSAVGLAGAEDTQYF
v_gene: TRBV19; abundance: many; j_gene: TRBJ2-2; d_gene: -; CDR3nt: TGTGCCAGTAGTATGGTAGCGAACACCGGGGAGCTGTTTTTT; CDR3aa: CASSMVANTGELFF
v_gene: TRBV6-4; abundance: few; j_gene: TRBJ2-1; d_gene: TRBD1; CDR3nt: TGTGCCAGCAGTGACGAGACAGGGGACGAGCAGTTCTTC; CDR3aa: CASSDETGDEQFF
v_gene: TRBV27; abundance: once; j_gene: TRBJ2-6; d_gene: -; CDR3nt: TGTGCCAGCAGTCCTTACCAAATGATCCCTGGGGCCAACGTCCTGACTTTC; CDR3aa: CASSPYQMIPGANVLTF
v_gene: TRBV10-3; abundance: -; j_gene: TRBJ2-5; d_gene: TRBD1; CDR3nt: TGTGCCGTACAGGGGGAGAAAGAGACCCAGTACTTC; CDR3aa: CAVQGEKETQYF
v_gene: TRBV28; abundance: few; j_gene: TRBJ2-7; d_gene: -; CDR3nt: TGTGCCAGCAGTTCCGGGGTAGGACTCTACGAGCAGTACTTC; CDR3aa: CASSSGVGLYEQYF
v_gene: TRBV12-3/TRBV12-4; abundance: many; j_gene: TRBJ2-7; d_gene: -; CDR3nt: TGTGCCAGCAGTAGAACAGCGGTGAGGTACGAGCAGTACTTC; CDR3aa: CASSRTAVRYEQYF
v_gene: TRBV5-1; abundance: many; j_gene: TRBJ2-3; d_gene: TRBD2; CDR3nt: TGCGCCAGCAGCTTATCTAGCGGGAGGGCCGCGCAGTATTTT; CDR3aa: CASSLSSGRAAQYF
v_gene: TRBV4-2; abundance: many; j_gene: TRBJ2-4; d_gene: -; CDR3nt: TGTGCCAGCAGCCAAGATCCCGGGGTAGAAAACATTCAGTACTTC; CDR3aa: CASSQDPGVENIQYF
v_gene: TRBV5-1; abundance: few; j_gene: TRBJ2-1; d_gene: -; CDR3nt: TGCGCCAGCTATCAGGAGGGAGGGCAGTTCTTC; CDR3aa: CASYQEGGQFF
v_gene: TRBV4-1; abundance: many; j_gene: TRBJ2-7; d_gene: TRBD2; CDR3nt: TGCGCCAGCAGCCAAGTTAGCGGGGGTACGGAGCAGTACTTC; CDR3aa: CASSQVSGGTEQYF
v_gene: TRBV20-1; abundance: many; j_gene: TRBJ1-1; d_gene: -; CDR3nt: TGCAGTGCTAGAGATGTAGGGGCTGAAGCTTTCTTT; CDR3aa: CSARDVGAEAFF
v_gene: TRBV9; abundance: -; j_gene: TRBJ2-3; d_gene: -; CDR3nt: TGTGCCAGCAGCGTAGCCGGAGGGGCAGATACGCAGTATTTT; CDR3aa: CASSVAGGADTQYF
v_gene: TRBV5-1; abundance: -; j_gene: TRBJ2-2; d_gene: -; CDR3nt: TGCGCCAGCATCGAAGGGTCTACGAACACCGGGGAGCTGTTTTTT; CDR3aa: CASIEGSTNTGELFF
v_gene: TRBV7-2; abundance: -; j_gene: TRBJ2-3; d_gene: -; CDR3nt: TGTGCCAGCAGTAGGGGCCTCCCTGGGACAGATACGCAGTATTTT; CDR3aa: CASSRGLPGTDTQYF
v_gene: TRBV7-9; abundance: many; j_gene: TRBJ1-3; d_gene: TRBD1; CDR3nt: TGTGCCAGCAGCTTAGGGAGGACAGGGAGCGGAAACACCATATATTTT; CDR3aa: CASSLGRTGSGNTIYF
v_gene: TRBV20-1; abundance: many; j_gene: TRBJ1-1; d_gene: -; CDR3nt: TGCAGTGCTAGAGAGCCGGGGGAGCTTACTGAAGCTTTCTTT; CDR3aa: CSAREPGELTEAFF
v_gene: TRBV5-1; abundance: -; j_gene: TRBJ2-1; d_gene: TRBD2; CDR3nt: TGCGCCAGCAGCTTGGAACTAGCGGGGGACGATGAGCAGTTCTTC; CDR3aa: CASSLELAGDDEQFF
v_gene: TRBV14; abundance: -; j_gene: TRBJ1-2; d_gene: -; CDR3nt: TGTGCCAGCAGCCAAGGGGTTAGGGCCTATGGCTACACCTTC; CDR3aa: CASSQGVRAYGYTF
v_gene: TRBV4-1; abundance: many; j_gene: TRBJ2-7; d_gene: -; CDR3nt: TGCGCCAGCAGCCAAGAGGGGCGGTTCTACGAGCAGTACTTC; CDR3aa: CASSQEGRFYEQYF
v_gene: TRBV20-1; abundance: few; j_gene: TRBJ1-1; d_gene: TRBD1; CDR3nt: TGCAGTGCTAGACCGGACAGGGGGCGCGTTACTGAAGCTTTCTTT; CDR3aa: CSARPDRGRVTEAFF
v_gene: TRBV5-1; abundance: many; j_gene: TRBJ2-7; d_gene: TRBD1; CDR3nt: TGCGCCAGCAGCAAGGGACAGGGTACCGGCGAGCAGTACTTC; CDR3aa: CASSKGQGTGEQYF
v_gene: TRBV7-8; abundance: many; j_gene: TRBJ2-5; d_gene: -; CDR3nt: TGTGCCAGCAGCTTAGGCCCCAGCAGGTTACAAGAGACCCAGTACTTC; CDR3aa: CASSLGPSRLQETQYF
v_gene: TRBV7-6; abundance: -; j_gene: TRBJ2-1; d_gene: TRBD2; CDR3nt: TGTGCCAGCAGCTTGGAATGGACTAGCGGGAGTATCTCCTACAATGAGCAGTTCTTC; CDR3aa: CASSLEWTSGSISYNEQFF
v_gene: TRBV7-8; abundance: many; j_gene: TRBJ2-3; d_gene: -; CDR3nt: TGTGCCAGCAGCCAAGTGGGGGTATCCCGCACAGATACGCAGTATTTT; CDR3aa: CASSQVGVSRTDTQYF
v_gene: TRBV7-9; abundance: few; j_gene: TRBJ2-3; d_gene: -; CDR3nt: TGTGCCAGCAGCTTCGTCGTCAGCAACACAGATACGCAGTATTTT; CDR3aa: CASSFVVSNTDTQYF
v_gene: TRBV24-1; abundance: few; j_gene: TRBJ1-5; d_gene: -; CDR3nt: TGTGCCACCAGTGAAGTACACGGGAGAGGTCAGCCCCAGCATTTT; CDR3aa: CATSEVHGRGQPQHF
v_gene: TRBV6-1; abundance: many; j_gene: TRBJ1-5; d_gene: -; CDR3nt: TGTGCCAGCAGTGTGGGTGGGCAGCCCCAGCATTTT; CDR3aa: CASSVGGQPQHF